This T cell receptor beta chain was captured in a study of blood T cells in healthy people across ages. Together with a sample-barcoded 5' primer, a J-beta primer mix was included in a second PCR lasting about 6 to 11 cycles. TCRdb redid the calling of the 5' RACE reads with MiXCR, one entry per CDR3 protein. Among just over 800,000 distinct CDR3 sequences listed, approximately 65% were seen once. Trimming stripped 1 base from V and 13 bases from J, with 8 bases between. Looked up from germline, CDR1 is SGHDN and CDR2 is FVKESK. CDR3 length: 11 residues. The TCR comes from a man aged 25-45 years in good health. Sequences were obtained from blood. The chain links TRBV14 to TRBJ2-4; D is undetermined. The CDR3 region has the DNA TGTGCCAGCAGCCAAGTGCGCCTCCAGTACTTC. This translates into CASSQVRLQYF. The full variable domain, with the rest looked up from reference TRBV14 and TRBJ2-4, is EAGVTQFPSHSVIEKGQTVTLRCDPISGHDNLYWYRRVMGKEIKFLLHFVKESKQDESGMPNNRFLAERTGGTYSTLKVQPAELEDSGVYFCASSQVRLQYFGAGTRLSVL.